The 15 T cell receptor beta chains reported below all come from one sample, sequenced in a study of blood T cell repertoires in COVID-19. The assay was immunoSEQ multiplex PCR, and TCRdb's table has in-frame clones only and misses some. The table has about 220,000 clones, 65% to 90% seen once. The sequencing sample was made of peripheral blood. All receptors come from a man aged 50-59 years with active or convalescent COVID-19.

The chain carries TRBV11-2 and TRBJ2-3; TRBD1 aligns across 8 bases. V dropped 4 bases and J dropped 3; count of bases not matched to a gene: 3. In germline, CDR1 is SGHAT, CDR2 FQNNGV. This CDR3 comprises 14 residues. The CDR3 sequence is CASSWQGATDTQYF. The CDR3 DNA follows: TGTGCCAGCAGCTGGCAGGGGGCTACAGATACGCAGTATTTT.

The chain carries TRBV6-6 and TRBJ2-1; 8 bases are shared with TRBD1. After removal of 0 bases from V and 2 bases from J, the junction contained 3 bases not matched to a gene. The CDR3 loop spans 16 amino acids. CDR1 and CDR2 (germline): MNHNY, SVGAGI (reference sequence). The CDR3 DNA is TGTGCCAGCAGTTACTCGCGGGACAGGCCCTACAATGAGCAGTTCTTC. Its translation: CASSYSRDRPYNEQFF.

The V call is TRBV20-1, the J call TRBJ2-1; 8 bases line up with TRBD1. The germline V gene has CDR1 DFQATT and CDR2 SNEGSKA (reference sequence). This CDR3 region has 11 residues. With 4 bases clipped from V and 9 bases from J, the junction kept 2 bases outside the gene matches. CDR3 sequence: CSAKGQVEQFF. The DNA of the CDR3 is TGCAGTGCTAAGGGACAGGTTGAGCAGTTCTTC.

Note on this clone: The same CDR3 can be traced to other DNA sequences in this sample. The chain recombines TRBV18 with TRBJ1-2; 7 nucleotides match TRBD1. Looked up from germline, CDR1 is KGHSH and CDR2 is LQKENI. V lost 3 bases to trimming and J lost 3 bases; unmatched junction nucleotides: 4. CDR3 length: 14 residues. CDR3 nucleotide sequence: TGTGCCAGCTCACCCCCTGACAGGGACTATGGCTACACCTTC. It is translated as CASSPPDRDYGYTF. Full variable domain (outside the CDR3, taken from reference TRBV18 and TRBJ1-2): NAGVMQNPRHLVRRRGQEARLRCSPMKGHSHVYWYRQLPEEGLKFMVYLQKENIIDESGMPKERFSAEFPKEGPSILRIQQVVRGDSAAYFCASSPPDRDYGYTFGSGTRLTVV.

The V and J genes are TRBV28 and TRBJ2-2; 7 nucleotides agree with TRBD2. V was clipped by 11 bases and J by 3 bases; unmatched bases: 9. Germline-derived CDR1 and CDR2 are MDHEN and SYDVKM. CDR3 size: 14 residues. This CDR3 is CAASLGGYTGELFF. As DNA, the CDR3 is TGTGCCGCCTCTTTGGGGGGGTACACCGGGGAGCTGTTTTTT.

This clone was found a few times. The CDR3 DNA reads as TGCACCAGCATCAAAACTAGCGGGAGAATGTACGAGCAGTACTTC. Amino acid sequence: CTSIKTSGRMYEQYF. This chain uses TRBV1 with TRBJ2-7; whether TRBD2, the table's D call, matches the DNA was not checked. TRBV1 is labeled a pseudogene. This CDR3 has 15 amino acids.

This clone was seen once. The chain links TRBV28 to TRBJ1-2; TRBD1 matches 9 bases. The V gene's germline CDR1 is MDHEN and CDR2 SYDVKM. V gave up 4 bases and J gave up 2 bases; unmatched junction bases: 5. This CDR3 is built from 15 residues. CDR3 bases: TGTGCCAGCAGTTCCGGACAGGGGCCCAACTATGGCTACACCTTC. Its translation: CASSSGQGPNYGYTF.

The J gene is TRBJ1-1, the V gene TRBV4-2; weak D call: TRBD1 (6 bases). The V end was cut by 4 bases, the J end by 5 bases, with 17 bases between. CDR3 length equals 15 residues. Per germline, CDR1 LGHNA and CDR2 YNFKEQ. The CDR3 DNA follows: TGTGCCAGCAGCCTACAAGGGGGAAGGGGGACTGAAGCTTTCTTT. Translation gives CASSLQGGRGTEAFF.

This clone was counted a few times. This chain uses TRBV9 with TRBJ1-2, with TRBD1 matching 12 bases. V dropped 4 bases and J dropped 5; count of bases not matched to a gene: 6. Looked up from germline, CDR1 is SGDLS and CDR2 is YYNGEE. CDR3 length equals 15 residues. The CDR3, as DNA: TGTGCCAGCAGCACGGGACAGGGGGCATATTATGGCTACACCTTC. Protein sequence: CASSTGQGAYYGYTF.

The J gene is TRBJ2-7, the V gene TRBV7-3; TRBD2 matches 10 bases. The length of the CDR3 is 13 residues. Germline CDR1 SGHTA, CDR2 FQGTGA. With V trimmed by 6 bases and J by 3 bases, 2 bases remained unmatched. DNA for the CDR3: TGTGCCAGCAGTTGGACTAGCGGCTACGAGCAGTACTTC. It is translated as CASSWTSGYEQYF.

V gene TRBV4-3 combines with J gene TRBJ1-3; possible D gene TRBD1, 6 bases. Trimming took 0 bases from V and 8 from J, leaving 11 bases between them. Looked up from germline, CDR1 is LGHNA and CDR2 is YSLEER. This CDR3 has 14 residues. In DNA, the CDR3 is TGCGCCAGCAGCCAAGAAGGCAGGGGTGACACCATATATTTT. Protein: CASSQEGRGDTIYF.

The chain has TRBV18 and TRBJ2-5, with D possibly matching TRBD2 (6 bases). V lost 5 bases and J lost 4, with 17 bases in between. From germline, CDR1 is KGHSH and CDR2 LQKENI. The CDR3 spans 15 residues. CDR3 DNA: TGTGCCAGCTCAGAACTAGCAGCTTCCCGAGAGACCCAGTACTTC. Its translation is CASSELAASRETQYF.

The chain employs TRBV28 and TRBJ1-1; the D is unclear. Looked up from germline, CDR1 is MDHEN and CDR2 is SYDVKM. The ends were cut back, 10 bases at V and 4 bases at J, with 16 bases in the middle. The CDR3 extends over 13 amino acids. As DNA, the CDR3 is TGTGCCACCAAGACTACCTCCGGCACTGAAGCTTTCTTT. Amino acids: CATKTTSGTEAFF.

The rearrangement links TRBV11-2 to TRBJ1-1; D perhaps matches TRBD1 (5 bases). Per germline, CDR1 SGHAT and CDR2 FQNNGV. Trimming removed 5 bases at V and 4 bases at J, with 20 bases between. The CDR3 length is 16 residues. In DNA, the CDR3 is TGTGCCAGCAGCACAAAAGACGGGGGTTCGGCCACTGAAGCTTTCTTT. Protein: CASSTKDGGSATEAFF.

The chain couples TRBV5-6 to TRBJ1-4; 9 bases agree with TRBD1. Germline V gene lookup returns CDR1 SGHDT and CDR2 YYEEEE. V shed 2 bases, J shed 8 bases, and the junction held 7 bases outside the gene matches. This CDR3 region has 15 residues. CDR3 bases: TGTGCCAGCAGCTTAATCCGACAGGGGGGCGAAAAACTGTTTTTT. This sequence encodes CASSLIRQGGEKLFF.